Ten or more counts support the clone carrying this T cell receptor beta chain. Its antigen is unknown. This entry belongs to a study of T-cell reconstitution after alpha-beta-depleted transplantation in children. Study outcomes and limitations: Newly generated T cells supplied most T-cell counts and diversity one year post-transplant.

TCRbeta library construction was performed incorporating unique molecular identifiers. TCRdb re-analysed the PCR reads in MiXCR, keeping a single row per CDR3 protein. This table has about 200,000 distinct CDR3 sequences, approximately 7% appearing once. The TCR originated in a boy aged 2 to 10 with acute lymphoblastic leukemia, due to receive a stem cell transplant. Sample: PBMCs, taken before TCRalphabeta/CD19-depleted stem cell transplant.

CDR3 nucleotides: TGTGCCATCCGACAGGGCTTGGTTGGCTACACCTTC. Translation: CAIRQGLVGYTF. V gene TRBV10-3 combines with J gene TRBJ1-2, with 7 bases lining up with TRBD1. V was clipped by 8 bases and J by 7 bases; unmatched bases: 7. The CDR3 covers 12 residues. Germline CDR1 reads ENHRY; CDR2 reads SYGVKD.